This T cell receptor beta chain originates from a study of cytomegalovirus exposure and HLA in healthy donors. Primers included in the PCR were 60 Vbeta and 13 Jbeta primers. The protocol was immunoSEQ multiplex PCR, while the TCRdb copy is restricted to in-frame clones and leaves out a portion. The sample includes 140,000 or so clones, 84% of them seen just once. The CDR3 is 17 amino acids. J gave up 4 bases and V 3 bases, and 12 bases lay outside the gene matches. From germline, CDR1 is SGHRS and CDR2 YFSETQ. Sequencing was performed on PBMCs. The rearrangement joins TRBV5-1 to TRBJ1-2, with 10 bases matching TRBD1. The sequence was obtained from a boy aged 2-9 years in good health and CMV-seronegative. In nucleotides, the CDR3 is TGCGCCAGCAGCTCGAGTCCCGGGACAGGGGTTGGCTATGGCTACACCTTC. Encoded protein: CASSSSPGTGVGYGYTF.